This T cell receptor beta chain is drawn from a study of lymphopenia after photon versus proton radiotherapy. V shed 0 bases, J shed 6 bases, and the junction held 4 bases outside the gene matches. CDR1 SGHRS and CDR2 YFSETQ come from the germline V gene. CDR3 length: 15 amino acids. Sequencing was performed with immunoSEQ multiplex PCR; in TCRdb, only in-frame clones are kept and a portion is missing. The data show about 50,000 clones, around 80% seen once. This clonotype was sampled from a man in his forties or fifties with gastric cancer. The specimen was peripheral blood, collected from a patient treated with photon-based radiotherapy. The chain employs TRBV5-1 and TRBJ2-1; TRBD2 aligns across 9 bases. CDR3 DNA: TGCGCCAGCAGCTTGGTTAGCGGGAGCCTCAATGAGCAGTTCTTC. This sequence encodes CASSLVSGSLNEQFF.